This T cell receptor beta chain is drawn from a study of blood T cell repertoires in COVID-19. There are 13 residues in the CDR3. Between the trimmed V and J ends, which lost 7 bases and 7 bases, there was a span of 16 bases. The V gene's germline CDR1 is SNHLY and CDR2 FYNNEI. Libraries were prepared by immunoSEQ multiplex PCR; TCRdb keeps only in-frame clonotypes and omits some of them. The sample lists more than 70,000 clones, about nine tenths occurring once. This sequence was found in a man aged 45-65 years with acute or convalescent COVID-19. Sample: peripheral blood. This rearrangement joins TRBV2 to TRBJ1-1; D gene unclear. CDR3 in DNA: TGTGCCAGCAATCGCGGGCGCGTCGTTGAAGCTTTCTTT. Protein sequence: CASNRGRVVEAFF.